This passage covers 26 T cell receptor beta chains from one sample sequenced in a study of shared clonotypes between healthy human individuals. Assay: immunoSEQ multiplex PCR; the TCRdb copy retains only in-frame clones and omits some. The table lists around 1.1 million clones, roughly 74% of them singletons. The sequenced sample was memory CD4+ T cells from PBMCs. This sample's subset: CD45RA-negative fraction. The receptors were gathered from a man in his late teens or twenties in good health. Some clones in this sample may be carry-over from other donors' samples.

This chain connects TRBV7-9 to TRBJ1-1; D remains ambiguous. This CDR3 has 13 amino acids. V lost 4 bases, J lost 0 bases, and 6 bases lay in between. In germline, CDR1 is SEHNR, CDR2 FQNEAQ (reference sequence). The CDR3: CASSSEMNTEAFF. The DNA of the CDR3 is TGTGCCAGCAGCTCCGAGATGAACACTGAAGCTTTCTTT.

CDR3 sequence: CASSLLAGNTGELFF. Written as DNA, the CDR3 is TGCGCCAGCAGCTTGTTGGCTGGGAACACCGGGGAGCTGTTTTTT. The J gene is TRBJ2-2, the V gene TRBV5-1; D is ambiguous. V was pared by 1 base and J by 1 base, with 8 bases between. CDR3 size: 15 residues. Germline V gene sequence: CDR1 SGHRS, CDR2 YFSETQ.

The chain combines TRBV30 with TRBJ1-2; 9 positions match TRBD1. V was clipped by 4 bases and J by 7 bases; unmatched bases: 13. CDR3 length: 15 amino acids. Germline-derived CDR1 and CDR2 are GTSNPN and SVGIG (reference sequence). DNA of the CDR3: TGTGCCTGGACCAAACTGGAACAGGGGGCAATTGGCTACACCTTC. Its protein product is CAWTKLEQGAIGYTF.

A remark on this clone: Additional DNA sequences in this sample encode the identical CDR3. The chain has TRBV5-1 and TRBJ1-1; D is unclear. CDR1 and CDR2 from the germline V gene are SGHRS and YFSETQ. The V end lost 3 bases, the J end lost 2 bases, and 8 bases lay between the germline ends. This CDR3 spans 13 amino acids. CDR3 in amino acids: CASSSEGNTEAFF. In nucleotides, the CDR3 is TGCGCCAGCAGCTCCGAGGGCAACACTGAAGCTTTCTTT.

The rearrangement links TRBV9 to TRBJ1-2; 8 bases align to TRBD1. The germline V gene has CDR1 SGDLS and CDR2 YYNGEE. The V gene end was trimmed by 6 bases and the J gene end by 3 bases; junction bases not matched to a gene: 4. The CDR3 loop spans 13 amino acids. The DNA for the CDR3 is TGTGCCAGCACCAAGACAGGGGACTATGGCTACACCTTC. Residues: CASTKTGDYGYTF.

The CDR3 is CASSQRRESYEQYF. CDR3 DNA: TGTGCCAGCAGTCAGAGGCGAGAGTCCTACGAGCAGTACTTC. V gene TRBV7-9 combines with J gene TRBJ2-7; D not resolved. This CDR3 has 14 residues. V lost 6 bases to trimming and J lost 1 base, with 13 bases between them. Germline values: CDR1 SEHNR, CDR2 FQNEAQ (reference sequence). Variable domain in full (rest from reference TRBV7-9 and TRBJ2-7): DTGVSQNPRHKITKRGQNVTFRCDPISEHNRLYWYRQTLGQGPEFLTYFQNEAQLEKSRLLSDRFSAERPKGSFSTLEIQRTEQGDSAMYLCASSQRRESYEQYFGPGTRLTVT.

This rearrangement joins TRBV2 to TRBJ1-2; D is uncertain. V lost 6 bases to trimming and J lost 7 bases, with 15 bases between them. The CDR3 totals 13 residues. CDR1 and CDR2 from the germline V gene are SNHLY and FYNNEI. The CDR3 DNA sequence: TGTGCCAGCAGCCAGACCGAGAGCGTTGGCTACACCTTC. Translating it yields CASSQTESVGYTF.

This chain joins TRBV5-1 and TRBJ2-7; D possibly corresponds to TRBD1 (5 bases). The V gene lost 4 bases and the J gene lost 4 bases, with 15 bases spanning the gap. The CDR3 is 14 residues long. Germline CDR1 is SGHRS and CDR2 is YFSETQ. This chain's CDR3 is CASSQQGVRYEQYF. Written as DNA, the CDR3 is TGCGCCAGCAGCCAGCAGGGCGTGCGATACGAGCAGTACTTC. The full variable domain, with the rest looked up from reference TRBV5-1 and TRBJ2-7, is KAGVTQTPRYLIKTRGQQVTLSCSPISGHRSVSWYQQTPGQGLQFLFEYFSETQRNKGNFPGRFSGRQFSNSRSEMNVSTLELGDSALYLCASSQQGVRYEQYFGPGTRLTVT.

About this clone: This CDR3 is missing its conserved last phenylalanine or tryptophan, likely due to a read error. No DNA is shown, since the ends of the CDR3 on it are uncertain; the CDR3 is the one TCRdb lists. The chain joins TRBV2 to TRBJ2-4; the DNA was not used to check the table's D call, TRBD2. The CDR3 spans 11 amino acids, including both terminal residues. From germline, CDR1 is SNHLY and CDR2 FYNNEI. CDR3 sequence: CASSVGVGPLL.

V gene TRBV21-1 combines with J gene TRBJ2-7; the table's D call, TRBD1, has no DNA check behind it. TRBV21-1 is shown as a pseudogene. The CDR3 is 13 residues long. The DNA of the CDR3 is TGTGCCAGCAGCACGCGGGACAGCTACGAGCAGTACTTC. Translated, it gives CASSTRDSYEQYF.

About this clone itself: This sample also contains other DNA sequences that code for the same CDR3. This chain joins TRBV15 and TRBJ2-5, with no clear D. Germline CDR1 is LNHNV and CDR2 is YYDKDF (reference sequence). The CDR3 extends over 15 amino acids. Trimming cost V 0 bases and J 2 bases, with 10 bases left between them. The CDR3 region is CATSRDGQKQETQYF. DNA of the CDR3: TGTGCCACCAGCAGAGATGGGCAGAAGCAAGAGACCCAGTACTTC.

The chain recombines TRBV6-4 with TRBJ2-3; 14 bases map to TRBD2. The CDR3 runs to 16 residues. Trimming removed 4 bases from V and 1 base from J; junction bases left unmatched: 1. Germline lookup yields CDR1 MRHNA and CDR2 SNTAGT. This CDR3 reads CASSVGLAGGTDTQYF. CDR3 nucleotide sequence: TGTGCCAGCAGTGTGGGACTAGCGGGAGGCACAGATACGCAGTATTTT.

The chain uses TRBV7-2 and TRBJ2-5; maybe TRBD1 (7 bases). Germline V gene sequence: CDR1 SGHTA, CDR2 FQGNSA. The CDR3 spans 14 residues. V was trimmed by 5 bases and J by 3 bases, leaving 13 bases between them. The DNA for the CDR3 is TGTGCCAGCAGCCCCCAGGGGGGTAAAGAGACCCAGTACTTC. It is translated as CASSPQGGKETQYF.

This chain links TRBV5-1 with TRBJ1-1; TRBD1 agrees at 8 bases. With V trimmed by 0 bases and J by 5 bases, 3 bases remained unmatched. This CDR3 has 14 residues. Germline CDR1 is SGHRS and CDR2 is YFSETQ. The CDR3 protein is CASSLDRGVTEAFF. CDR3 DNA sequence: TGCGCCAGCAGCTTGGACAGGGGGGTAACTGAAGCTTTCTTT.

This chain joins TRBV10-3 and TRBJ2-2; D remains unclear. CDR3 length: 16 residues. The germline gives CDR1 ENHRY, CDR2 SYGVKD. Trimming shortened V by 4 bases and J by 9 bases, and 21 bases separated the two germline ends. The CDR3: CAISAPPGRVVRELFF. The CDR3 DNA reads TGTGCCATCAGTGCGCCTCCCGGTCGGGTTGTCCGGGAGCTGTTTTTT.

The chain combines TRBV5-1 with TRBJ1-1; D gene unclear. Trimming shortened V by 0 bases and J by 0 bases, and 9 bases separated the two germline ends. This CDR3 spans 15 amino acids. Germline-derived CDR1 and CDR2 are SGHRS and YFSETQ. The DNA for the CDR3 is TGCGCCAGCAGCTTGGTGGGCAGCATGAACACTGAAGCTTTCTTT. It translates to CASSLVGSMNTEAFF.

A note on this clone: This CDR3 is also generated by other DNA sequences in the sample. This chain joins TRBV5-1 and TRBJ1-1; weak D call: TRBD1 (6 bases). V was trimmed by 0 bases and J by 2 bases, leaving 11 bases between them. The length of the CDR3 is 15 residues. Germline assignment: CDR1 SGHRS and CDR2 YFSETQ. This chain's CDR3 is CASSLVAGTNTEAFF. As DNA, the CDR3 is TGCGCCAGCAGCTTGGTCGCCGGGACAAACACTGAAGCTTTCTTT.

J is TRBJ2-7 and V is TRBV29-1; D ambiguous. This CDR3 region has 11 residues. The V end was cut by 5 bases, the J end by 1 base, with 6 bases between. CDR1 is SQVTM, CDR2 ANQGSEA, per germline. CDR3 DNA: TGCAGCGTTACAACATCCTACGAGCAGTACTTC. This gives the protein CSVTTSYEQYF.

The chain couples TRBV6-1 to TRBJ2-7, with D tentatively TRBD1 or TRBD2 (5 bases each). CDR1 MNHNS and CDR2 SASEGT come from the germline V gene. V lost 10 bases and J 0 bases, leaving 16 bases between the germline ends. This CDR3 is built from 14 residues. CDR3 in amino acids: CATQIGTLSYEQYF. The DNA for the CDR3 is TGTGCCACCCAAATCGGGACCCTCTCCTACGAGCAGTACTTC.

The genes are TRBV19 and TRBJ2-1, with 8 bases identical to TRBD2. The junction had 6 bases not matched to a gene; V was cut back by 3 bases and J by 5 bases. CDR3 length: 15 residues. Per the germline V gene, CDR1 is LNHDA and CDR2 is SQIVND (reference sequence). The CDR3 region has the DNA TGTGCCAGTAGTATGGATAGCGGGATACACAATGAGCAGTTCTTC. Protein: CASSMDSGIHNEQFF.

There are many counts of this clone. This chain connects TRBV9 to TRBJ2-7, with 9 bases aligning to TRBD2. Looked up from germline, CDR1 is SGDLS and CDR2 is YYNGEE. V trimming: 2 bases; J trimming: 3 bases; junction bases outside the gene matches: 6. The CDR3 is 15 amino acids. Here the CDR3 reads CASSVGAGGHYEQYF. The CDR3 DNA reads TGTGCCAGCAGCGTGGGAGCGGGAGGTCACTACGAGCAGTACTTC.

The rearrangement joins TRBV28 to TRBJ1-2, with unresolved D. The CDR3 has 14 residues. The germline gives CDR1 MDHEN, CDR2 SYDVKM. V lost 5 bases and J 0 bases, leaving 10 bases between the germline ends. CDR3 bases: TGTGCCAGCAGTACCCCCAATTCTAACTATGGCTACACCTTC. Its protein product is CASSTPNSNYGYTF.

The chain links TRBV7-9 to TRBJ2-1; 9 bases agree with TRBD2. This CDR3 contains 16 residues. Trimming at V came to 0 bases and at J to 4 bases, leaving 4 bases not matched to a gene. Looked up from germline, CDR1 is SEHNR and CDR2 is FQNEAQ (reference sequence). In nucleotides, the CDR3 is TGTGCCAGCAGCTTAGCGACTAGCGGAGGTTACAATGAGCAGTTCTTC. This translates into CASSLATSGGYNEQFF.

This clone was observed once. The V and J genes are TRBV19 and TRBJ1-4; weak D call: TRBD1 (5 bases). The ends were cut back, 4 bases at V and 7 bases at J, with 10 bases in the middle. Germline V gene sequence: CDR1 LNHDA, CDR2 SQIVND (reference sequence). CDR3 length: 13 residues. CDR3 coding DNA: TGTGCCAGTAGTACTGGGGCAGTTGAAAAACTGTTTTTT. It encodes CASSTGAVEKLFF.

The V call is TRBV2, the J call TRBJ2-2, with unresolved D. The CDR3 loop spans 14 amino acids. CDR1 and CDR2 from the germline V gene are SNHLY and FYNNEI. V shed 4 bases and J shed 4 bases, with 10 bases lying between them. The CDR3, as DNA: TGTGCCAGCAGTGGTGAGAGAGGCACCGGGGAGCTGTTTTTT. It encodes CASSGERGTGELFF.

Concerning this clone: The final CDR3 position lacks the conserved phenylalanine or tryptophan, pointing to a likely read error. Because the CDR3's place on the DNA is in doubt, the DNA is left out and the CDR3 is given as listed by TCRdb. The V call is TRBV4-1, the J call TRBJ2-4; the D segment call TRBD2 is taken from the table without a DNA check. The germline gives CDR1 MGHRA, CDR2 YSYEKL. The CDR3 has 9 residues if both end residues are counted. The CDR3 here is CASYRSGTR.